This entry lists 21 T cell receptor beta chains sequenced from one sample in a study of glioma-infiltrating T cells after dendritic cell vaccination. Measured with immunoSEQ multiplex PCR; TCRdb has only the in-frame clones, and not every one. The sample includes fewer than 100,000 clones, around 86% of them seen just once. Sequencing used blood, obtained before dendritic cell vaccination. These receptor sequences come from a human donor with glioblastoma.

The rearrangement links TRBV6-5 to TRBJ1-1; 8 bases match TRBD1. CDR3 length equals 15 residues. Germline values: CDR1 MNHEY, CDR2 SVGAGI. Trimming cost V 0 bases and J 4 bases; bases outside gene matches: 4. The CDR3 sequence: CASSYSRTGGTEAFF. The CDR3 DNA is TGTGCCAGCAGTTACTCGAGAACAGGGGGCACTGAAGCTTTCTTT.

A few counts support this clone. The CDR3 spells CATGDSDYYEQYF. Here the CDR3 DNA reads TGTGCCACCGGGGACTCCGACTATTACGAGCAGTACTTC. The rearrangement links TRBV6-1 to TRBJ2-7, with D maybe TRBD2 (6 bases). The CDR3 is 13 amino acids. In germline, CDR1 is MNHNS, CDR2 SASEGT. Between the trimmed V and J ends, which lost 10 bases and 4 bases, there was a span of 17 bases.

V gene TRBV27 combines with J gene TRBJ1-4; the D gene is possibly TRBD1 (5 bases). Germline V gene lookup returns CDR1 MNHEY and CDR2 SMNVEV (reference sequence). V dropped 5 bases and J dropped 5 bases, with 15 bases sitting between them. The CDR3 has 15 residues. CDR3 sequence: CASSPYPGGNEKLFF. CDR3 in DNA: TGTGCCAGCAGTCCCTACCCGGGGGGGAATGAAAAACTGTTTTTT.

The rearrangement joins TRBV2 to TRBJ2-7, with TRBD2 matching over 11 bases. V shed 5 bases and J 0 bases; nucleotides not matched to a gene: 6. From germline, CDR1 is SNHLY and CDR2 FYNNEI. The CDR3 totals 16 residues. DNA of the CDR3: TGTGCCAGCAGTCTTTCACTAGCGGGGGCCTCCTACGAGCAGTACTTC. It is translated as CASSLSLAGASYEQYF.

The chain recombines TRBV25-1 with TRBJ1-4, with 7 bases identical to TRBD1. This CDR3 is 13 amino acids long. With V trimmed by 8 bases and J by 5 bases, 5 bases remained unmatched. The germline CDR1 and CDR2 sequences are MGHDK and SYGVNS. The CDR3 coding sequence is TGTGCCAGCGCAGGGACAGTCAATGAAAAACTGTTTTTT. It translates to CASAGTVNEKLFF. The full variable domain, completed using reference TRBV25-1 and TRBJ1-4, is EADIYQTPRYLVIGTGKKITLECSQTMGHDKMYWYQQDPGMELHLIHYSYGVNSTEKGDLSSESTVSRIRTEHFPLTLESARPSHTSQYLCASAGTVNEKLFFGSGTQLSVL.

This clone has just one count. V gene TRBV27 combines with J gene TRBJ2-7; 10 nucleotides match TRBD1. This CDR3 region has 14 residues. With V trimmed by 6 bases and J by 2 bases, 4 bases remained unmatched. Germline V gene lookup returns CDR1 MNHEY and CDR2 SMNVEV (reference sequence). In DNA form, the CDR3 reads TGTGCCAGCAGGTCCGGGACAGGGGCCTACGAGCAGTACTTC. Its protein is CASRSGTGAYEQYF.

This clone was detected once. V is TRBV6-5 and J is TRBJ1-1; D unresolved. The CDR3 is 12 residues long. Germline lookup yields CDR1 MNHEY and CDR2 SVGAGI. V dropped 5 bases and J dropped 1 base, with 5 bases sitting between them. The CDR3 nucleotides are TGTGCCAGCAGTAGACAGAACACTGAAGCTTTCTTT. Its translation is CASSRQNTEAFF.

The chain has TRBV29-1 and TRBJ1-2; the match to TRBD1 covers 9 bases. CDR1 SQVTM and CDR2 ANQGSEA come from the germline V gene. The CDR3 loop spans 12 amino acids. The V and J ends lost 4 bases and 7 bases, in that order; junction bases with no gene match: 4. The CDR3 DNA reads TGCAGCGTTGGGGACAGGGCGGGTGGCTACACCTTC. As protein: CSVGDRAGGYTF.

CDR3 protein: CASSPLGGQQETQYF. The CDR3 bases are TGCGCCAGCAGCCCTTTAGGGGGACAGCAAGAGACCCAGTACTTC. The chain is built from TRBV5-1 and TRBJ2-5, with 7 bases lining up with TRBD1. Trimming removed 4 bases from V and 2 bases from J; junction bases left unmatched: 8. Looked up from germline, CDR1 is SGHRS and CDR2 is YFSETQ. The CDR3 has 15 amino acids.

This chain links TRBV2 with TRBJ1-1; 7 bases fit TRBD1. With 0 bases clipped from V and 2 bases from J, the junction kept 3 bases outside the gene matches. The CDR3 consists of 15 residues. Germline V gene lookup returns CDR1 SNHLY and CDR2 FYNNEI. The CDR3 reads CASSEAYRGNTEAFF. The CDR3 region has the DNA TGTGCCAGCAGTGAAGCCTACAGGGGAAACACTGAAGCTTTCTTT.

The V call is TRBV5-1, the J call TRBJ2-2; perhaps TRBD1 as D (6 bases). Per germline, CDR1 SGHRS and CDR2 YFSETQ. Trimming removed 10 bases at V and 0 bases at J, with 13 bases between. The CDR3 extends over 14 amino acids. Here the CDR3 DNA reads TGCGCCTCCGGAGGACAGACGAACACCGGGGAGCTGTTTTTT. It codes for CASGGQTNTGELFF.

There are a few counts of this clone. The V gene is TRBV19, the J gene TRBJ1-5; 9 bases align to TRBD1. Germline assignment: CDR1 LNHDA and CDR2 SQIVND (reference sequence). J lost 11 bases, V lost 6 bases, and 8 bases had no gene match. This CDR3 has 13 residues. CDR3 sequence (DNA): TGTGCCAGTAGCAGGGACAGGGCCTACGCCCAGCATTTT. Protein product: CASSRDRAYAQHF.

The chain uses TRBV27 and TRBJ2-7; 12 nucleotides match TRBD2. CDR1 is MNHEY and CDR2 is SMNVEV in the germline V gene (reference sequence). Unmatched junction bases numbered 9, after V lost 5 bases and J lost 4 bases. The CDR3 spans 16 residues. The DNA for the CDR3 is TGTGCCAGCAGTCAGGGACTAGCGGGTTTTCTATACGAGCAGTACTTC. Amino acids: CASSQGLAGFLYEQYF.

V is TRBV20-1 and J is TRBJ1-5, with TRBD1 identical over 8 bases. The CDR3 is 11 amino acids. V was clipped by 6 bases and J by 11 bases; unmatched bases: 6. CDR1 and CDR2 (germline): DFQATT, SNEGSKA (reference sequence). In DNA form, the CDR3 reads TGCAGTGCCTACCGACAGGGGACCCAGCATTTT. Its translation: CSAYRQGTQHF.

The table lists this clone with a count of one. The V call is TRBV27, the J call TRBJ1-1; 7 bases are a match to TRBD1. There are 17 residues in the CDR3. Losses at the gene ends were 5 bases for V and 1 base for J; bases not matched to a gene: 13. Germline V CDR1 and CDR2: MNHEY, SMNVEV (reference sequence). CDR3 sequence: CASSLKPGQTKNTEAFF. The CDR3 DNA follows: TGTGCCAGCAGTCTAAAACCGGGACAGACTAAGAACACTGAAGCTTTCTTT.

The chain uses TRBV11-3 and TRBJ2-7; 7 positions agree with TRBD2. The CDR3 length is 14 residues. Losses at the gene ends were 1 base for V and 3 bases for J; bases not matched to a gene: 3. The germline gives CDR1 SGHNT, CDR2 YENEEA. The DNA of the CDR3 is TGTGCCAGCAGCTTAGCGGGGACTAACTACGAGCAGTACTTC. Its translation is CASSLAGTNYEQYF.

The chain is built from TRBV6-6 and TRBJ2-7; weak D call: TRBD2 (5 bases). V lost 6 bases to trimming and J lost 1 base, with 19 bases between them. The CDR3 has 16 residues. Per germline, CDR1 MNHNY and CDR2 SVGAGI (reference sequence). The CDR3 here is CASSPRVSGNSYEQYF. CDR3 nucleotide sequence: TGTGCCAGCAGCCCCCGGGTGAGCGGCAATTCCTACGAGCAGTACTTC.

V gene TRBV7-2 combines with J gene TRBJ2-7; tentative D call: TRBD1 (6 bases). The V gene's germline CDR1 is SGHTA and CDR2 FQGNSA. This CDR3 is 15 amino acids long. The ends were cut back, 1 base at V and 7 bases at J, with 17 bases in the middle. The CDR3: CASSLGSVGGKEQYF. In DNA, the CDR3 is TGTGCCAGCAGCTTAGGGTCAGTAGGGGGAAAGGAGCAGTACTTC.

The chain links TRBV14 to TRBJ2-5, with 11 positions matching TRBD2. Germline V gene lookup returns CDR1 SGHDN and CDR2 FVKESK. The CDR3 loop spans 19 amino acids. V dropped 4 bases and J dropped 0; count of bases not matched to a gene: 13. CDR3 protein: CASSRAEGGLAVYQETQYF. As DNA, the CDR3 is TGTGCCAGCAGCCGGGCCGAGGGGGGACTAGCGGTATACCAAGAGACCCAGTACTTC.

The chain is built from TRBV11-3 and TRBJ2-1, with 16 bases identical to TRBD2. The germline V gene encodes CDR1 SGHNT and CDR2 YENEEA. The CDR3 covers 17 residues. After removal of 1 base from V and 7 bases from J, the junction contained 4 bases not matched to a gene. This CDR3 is CASSLVGTSGRENEQFF. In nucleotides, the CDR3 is TGTGCCAGCAGCTTAGTCGGGACTAGCGGGAGGGAAAATGAGCAGTTCTTC. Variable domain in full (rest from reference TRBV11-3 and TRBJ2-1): EAGVVQSPRYKIIEKKQPVAFWCNPISGHNTLYWYLQNLGQGPELLIRYENEEAVDDSQLPKDRFSAERLKGVDSTLKIQPAELGDSAVYLCASSLVGTSGRENEQFFGPGTRLTVL.

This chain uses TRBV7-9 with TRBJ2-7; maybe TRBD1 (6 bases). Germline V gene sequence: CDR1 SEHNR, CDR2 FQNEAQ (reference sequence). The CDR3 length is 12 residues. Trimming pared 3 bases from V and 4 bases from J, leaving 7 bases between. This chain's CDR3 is CASSFQGYEQYF. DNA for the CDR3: TGTGCCAGCAGCTTCCAGGGGTACGAGCAGTACTTC.